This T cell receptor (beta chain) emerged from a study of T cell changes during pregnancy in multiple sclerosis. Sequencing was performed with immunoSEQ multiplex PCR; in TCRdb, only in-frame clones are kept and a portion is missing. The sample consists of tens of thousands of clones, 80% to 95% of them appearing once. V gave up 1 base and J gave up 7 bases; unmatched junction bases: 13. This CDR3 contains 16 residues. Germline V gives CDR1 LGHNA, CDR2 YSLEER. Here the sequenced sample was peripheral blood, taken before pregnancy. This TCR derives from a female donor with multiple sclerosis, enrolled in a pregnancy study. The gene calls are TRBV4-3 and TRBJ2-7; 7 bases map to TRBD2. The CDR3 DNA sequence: TGCGCCAGCAGCCAAGTTCTCAGGGAGGGATTGGGGGAGCAGTACTTC. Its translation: CASSQVLREGLGEQYF.